These 10 T cell receptor beta chains came from one sample sequenced in a study of blood T cell repertoires in COVID-19. Using immunoSEQ multiplex PCR, the repertoire was profiled, and TCRdb retains in-frame clones only, with some absent. Of around 140,000 clones listed, roughly 90% were seen once; the top ten hold nearly 0.95%. The sample taken for sequencing was peripheral blood. These TCRs come from a woman aged 45-60 years with acute or convalescent COVID-19.

The chain carries TRBV2 and TRBJ2-1; TRBD2 agrees at 11 bases. Looked up from germline, CDR1 is SNHLY and CDR2 is FYNNEI. V was clipped by 4 bases and J by 4 bases; unmatched bases: 9. The CDR3 is made up of 17 amino acids. The CDR3 protein is CASSAASSGRSYNEQFF. DNA of the CDR3: TGTGCCAGCAGTGCAGCCTCTAGCGGGAGGTCGTACAATGAGCAGTTCTTC.

The rearrangement joins TRBV19 to TRBJ1-6; no firm D call. Germline CDR1 LNHDA, CDR2 SQIVND (reference sequence). Between the trimmed V and J ends, which lost 4 bases and 7 bases, there was a span of 17 bases. CDR3 length equals 16 residues. This CDR3 reads CASSSDFGGLNSPLHF. The CDR3 region has the DNA TGTGCCAGTAGTAGCGACTTCGGCGGGCTAAATTCACCCCTCCACTTT.

The J gene is TRBJ1-1, the V gene TRBV6-5; no reliable D call. Germline CDR1 reads MNHEY; CDR2 reads SVGAGI. Trimming removed 8 bases from V and 1 base from J, with 11 bases in between. This CDR3 is built from 13 residues. In DNA form, the CDR3 reads TGTGCCAGCGAGGTTGGAAGGAACACTGAAGCTTTCTTT. Amino acid sequence: CASEVGRNTEAFF.

CDR3 protein: CATSDPKFGDSAGYNEQFF. The DNA for the CDR3 is TGTGCCACCAGTGATCCAAAATTTGGGGACTCCGCGGGCTACAATGAGCAGTTCTTC. This rearrangement joins TRBV24-1 to TRBJ2-1, with a tentative D call TRBD2 (6 bases). Looked up from germline, CDR1 is KGHDR and CDR2 is SFDVKD. The CDR3 totals 19 residues. Between the trimmed V and J ends, which lost 3 bases and 3 bases, there was a span of 23 bases.

The chain links TRBV7-8 to TRBJ1-3, with D perhaps matching TRBD1 (6 bases). CDR1 is SGHVS and CDR2 is FQNEAQ in the germline V gene. Trimming took 1 base from V and 3 from J, leaving 7 bases between them. CDR3 length: 14 amino acids. The CDR3 sequence is CASSLDRVGNTIYF. The CDR3 nucleotides read TGTGCCAGCAGCTTAGACAGGGTTGGAAACACCATATATTTT.

This clone was seen more than once but under ten times. The J gene is TRBJ1-2, the V gene TRBV6-6; D uncertain. The CDR3 spans 14 residues. CDR1 and CDR2 (germline): MNHNY, SVGAGI (reference sequence). V was trimmed by 3 bases and J by 3 bases, leaving 11 bases between them. The CDR3 spells CASSYSGEDYGYTF. The CDR3, as DNA: TGTGCCAGCAGTTATAGCGGGGAGGACTATGGCTACACCTTC.

The chain uses TRBV19 and TRBJ2-2; TRBD1 matches 11 bases. The J segment lost 0 bases and the V segment lost 3 bases, leaving 9 bases of the junction unmatched. This CDR3 has 19 amino acids. The germline V gene encodes CDR1 LNHDA and CDR2 SQIVND (reference sequence). DNA for the CDR3: TGTGCCAGTAGTATTGGACAGGGGGCCCTATACGCGAACACCGGGGAGCTGTTTTTT. Translation gives CASSIGQGALYANTGELFF.

V is TRBV19 and J is TRBJ2-3, with 7 bases fitting TRBD2. Germline V CDR1 and CDR2: LNHDA, SQIVND (reference sequence). This CDR3 is built from 16 residues. With V trimmed by 3 bases and J by 4 bases, 10 bases remained unmatched. The chain's CDR3 is CASSMALRGGADTQYF. The CDR3 region has the DNA TGTGCCAGTAGTATGGCCCTGCGGGGAGGGGCAGATACGCAGTATTTT.

The genes are TRBV14 and TRBJ2-7; 9 bases agree with TRBD1. The ends lost 5 bases at V and 5 bases at J; junction bases unmatched: 13. The CDR3 has 16 residues. Germline CDR1 reads SGHDN; CDR2 reads FVKESK. CDR3 sequence reads: CASSKRRDRAFDEQYF. CDR3 bases: TGTGCCAGCAGCAAAAGGCGGGACAGGGCTTTCGACGAGCAGTACTTC.

V gene TRBV7-9 combines with J gene TRBJ2-3, with a possible D match to TRBD1 (5 bases). The V gene lost 2 bases and the J gene lost 0 bases, with 9 bases spanning the gap. Germline CDR1 reads SEHNR; CDR2 reads FQNEAQ (reference sequence). The CDR3 covers 15 residues. CDR3 amino acids: CASSLRGSSTDTQYF. The CDR3 DNA reads as TGTGCCAGCAGCTTAAGGGGATCAAGCACAGATACGCAGTATTTT.